Following are 13 T cell receptor beta chains from one sample sequenced in a study of cytomegalovirus exposure and HLA in healthy donors. Vbeta (60) and Jbeta (13) primers were used in the PCR. Assay used: immunoSEQ multiplex PCR; TCRdb lists only in-frame clones, some missing. The sample shows about 150,000 clones, 63% of them seen only once. The sequenced sample consisted of PBMCs. The receptors originated from an older woman in good health and CMV-seropositive.

A single count supports this clone. The chain combines TRBV15 with TRBJ1-2; no clear D. V lost 0 bases and J 3 bases, leaving 8 bases between the germline ends. This CDR3 spans 14 amino acids. Germline V lookup: CDR1 LNHNV, CDR2 YYDKDF (reference sequence). Written as DNA, the CDR3 is TGTGCCACCAGCAGAGATCGGGGATACTATGGCTACACCTTC. Encoded protein: CATSRDRGYYGYTF.

The chain couples TRBV5-1 to TRBJ1-1; 7 nucleotides match TRBD1. CDR1 is SGHRS, CDR2 YFSETQ, per germline. V gave up 5 bases and J gave up 3 bases; unmatched junction bases: 7. The CDR3 is 14 residues long. The CDR3 protein is CASRRTGTDTEAFF. The CDR3 DNA reads as TGCGCCAGCAGAAGGACAGGTACGGACACTGAAGCTTTCTTT.

The chain carries TRBV5-1 and TRBJ2-2; D is possibly TRBD2 (6 bases). The V gene lost 0 bases and the J gene lost 3 bases, with 9 bases spanning the gap. The length of the CDR3 is 15 residues. Germline CDR1 SGHRS, CDR2 YFSETQ. CDR3 in amino acids: CASSLGTGDTGELFF. In DNA, the CDR3 is TGCGCCAGCAGCTTGGGGACGGGGGACACCGGGGAGCTGTTTTTT.

A single count supports this clone. The gene calls are TRBV7-2 and TRBJ2-7, with 10 bases identical to TRBD2. Germline CDR1 SGHTA, CDR2 FQGNSA. This CDR3 is built from 15 residues. V was clipped by 2 bases and J by 6 bases; unmatched bases: 7. The CDR3 sequence: CASSLSPSGSREQYF. CDR3 nucleotide sequence: TGTGCCAGCAGCTTAAGTCCTAGCGGGAGCCGCGAGCAGTACTTC.

This chain joins TRBV20-1 and TRBJ2-7; possible D gene TRBD2, 6 bases. Trimming removed 4 bases from V and 4 bases from J, with 8 bases in between. CDR3 length: 11 residues. Germline values: CDR1 DFQATT, CDR2 SNEGSKA (reference sequence). The CDR3 nucleotides are TGCAGTGCTACCGGAGGGTACGAGCAGTACTTC. Translation: CSATGGYEQYF.

V is TRBV6-6 and J is TRBJ2-4; D may be TRBD2 (6 bases). The CDR3 totals 16 residues. With 4 bases removed from V and 0 bases from J, the gap between germline ends came to 13 bases. CDR1 is MNHNY, CDR2 SVGAGI, per germline (reference sequence). The CDR3 DNA follows: TGTGCCAGCAGTTCCCACACCGGGGGAGCCAAAAACATTCAGTACTTC. It translates to CASSSHTGGAKNIQYF.

The sample holds a few counts of this clone. The chain combines TRBV4-3 with TRBJ2-5, with D possibly matching TRBD2 (5 bases). The CDR3 sequence is 14 residues long. The germline CDR1 and CDR2 sequences are LGHNA and YSLEER. Trimming removed 4 bases from V and 0 bases from J, with 9 bases in between. CDR3 sequence: CASSLRLHQETQYF. As DNA, the CDR3 is TGCGCCAGCAGCCTTAGACTACACCAAGAGACCCAGTACTTC.

This rearrangement joins TRBV27 to TRBJ2-3, with 14 bases aligning to TRBD2. The CDR3 sequence is 18 residues long. The germline gives CDR1 MNHEY, CDR2 SMNVEV (reference sequence). J was trimmed by 8 bases and V by 3 bases; bases with no gene match: 13. CDR3 sequence: CASSFTPGLAGGKGTQYF. The CDR3 DNA is TGTGCCAGCAGTTTCACTCCCGGACTAGCGGGAGGAAAGGGTACGCAGTATTTT.

The chain uses TRBV29-1 and TRBJ2-1, with 7 bases fitting TRBD2. CDR3 size: 15 residues. Germline loops: CDR1 SQVTM, CDR2 ANQGSEA. Losses at the gene ends were 4 bases for V and 3 bases for J; bases not matched to a gene: 9. The CDR3 protein is CSVGGGASGYNEQFF. CDR3 coding DNA: TGCAGCGTTGGCGGAGGGGCTAGCGGCTACAATGAGCAGTTCTTC.

The chain employs TRBV7-2 and TRBJ1-2; D not certain. CDR1 and CDR2 (germline): SGHTA, FQGNSA. The ends were cut back, 4 bases at V and 4 bases at J, with 19 bases in the middle. The CDR3 sequence is 16 residues long. Here the CDR3 DNA reads TGTGCCAGCAGCTCAGAGGAGGGCTCCGACTCCTATGGCTACACCTTC. This codes for CASSSEEGSDSYGYTF.

The chain carries TRBV10-3 and TRBJ1-2; D possibly corresponds to TRBD1 (5 bases). The CDR3 extends over 13 amino acids. The germline V gene encodes CDR1 ENHRY and CDR2 SYGVKD. Deletions cut 3 bases from V and 6 bases from J, with 11 bases between. The CDR3 reads CAISEIGVDGYTF. Written as DNA, the CDR3 is TGTGCCATCAGTGAAATAGGGGTGGATGGCTACACCTTC.

This chain connects TRBV5-1 to TRBJ2-7, with 10 bases fitting TRBD2. The V gene's germline CDR1 is SGHRS and CDR2 YFSETQ. After removal of 1 base from V and 4 bases from J, the junction contained 8 bases not matched to a gene. The CDR3 runs to 16 residues. The CDR3 nucleotides are TGCGCCAGCAGCTTGCCTTCTAGCGGGAGTTTTTACGAGCAGTACTTC. This translates into CASSLPSSGSFYEQYF.

In this sample, this clone turned up a few times. The chain employs TRBV6-1 and TRBJ2-3; 7 nucleotides agree with TRBD2. CDR3 length equals 13 residues. Germline trimming cut 7 bases from V and 4 bases from J; bases unmatched to any gene: 5. From germline, CDR1 is MNHNS and CDR2 SASEGT. This CDR3 reads CASMIRGADTQYF. The CDR3 bases are TGTGCCAGCATGATTCGGGGGGCAGATACGCAGTATTTT.